This record concerns one T cell receptor (beta chain) sequence. Authors' analysis steps: Cell counts per sample came from amplifying reference gene primers. Assay used: immunoSEQ multiplex PCR; TCRdb lists only in-frame clones, some missing. V and J calls and clone size are as listed in that table; D and trimming were resolved from the DNA. The top ten clones hold approximately 9% of a sample with 130,000 to 150,000 clones, 84% of them seen once. The sample belongs to a study of blood T cell repertoires in COVID-19. The sequence was collected from a woman aged 80 or over in a cohort sampled during active or convalescent COVID-19. The sample was peripheral blood.

The CDR3 reads CASSSSPLYGYTF. CDR3 DNA: TGTGCCAGCAGCTCGAGCCCCCTCTATGGCTACACCTTC. The chain employs TRBV5-4 and TRBJ1-2, with D hard to call. Between the trimmed V and J ends, which lost 3 bases and 4 bases, there was a span of 10 bases. This CDR3 has 13 residues. In germline, CDR1 is SGHNT, CDR2 YYREEE (reference sequence).